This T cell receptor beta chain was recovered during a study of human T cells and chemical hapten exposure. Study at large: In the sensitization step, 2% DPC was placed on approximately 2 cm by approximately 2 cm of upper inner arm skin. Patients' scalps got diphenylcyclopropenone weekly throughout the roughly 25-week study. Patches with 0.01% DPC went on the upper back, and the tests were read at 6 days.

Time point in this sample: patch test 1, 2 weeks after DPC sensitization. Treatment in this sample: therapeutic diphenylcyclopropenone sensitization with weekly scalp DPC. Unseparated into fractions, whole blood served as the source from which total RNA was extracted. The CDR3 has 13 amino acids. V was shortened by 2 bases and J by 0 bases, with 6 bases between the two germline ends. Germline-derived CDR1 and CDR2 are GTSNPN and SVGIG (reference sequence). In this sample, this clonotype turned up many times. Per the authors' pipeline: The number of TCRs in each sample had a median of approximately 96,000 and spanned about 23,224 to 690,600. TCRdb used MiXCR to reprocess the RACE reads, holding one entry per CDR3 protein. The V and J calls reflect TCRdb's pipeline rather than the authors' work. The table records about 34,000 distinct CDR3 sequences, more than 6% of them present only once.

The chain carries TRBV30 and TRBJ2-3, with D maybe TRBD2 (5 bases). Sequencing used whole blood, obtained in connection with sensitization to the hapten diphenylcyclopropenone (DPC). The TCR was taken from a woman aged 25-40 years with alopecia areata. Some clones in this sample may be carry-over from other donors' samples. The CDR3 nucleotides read TGTGCCTGGAGTCCGGGGAGCACAGATACGCAGTATTTT. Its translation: CAWSPGSTDTQYF.